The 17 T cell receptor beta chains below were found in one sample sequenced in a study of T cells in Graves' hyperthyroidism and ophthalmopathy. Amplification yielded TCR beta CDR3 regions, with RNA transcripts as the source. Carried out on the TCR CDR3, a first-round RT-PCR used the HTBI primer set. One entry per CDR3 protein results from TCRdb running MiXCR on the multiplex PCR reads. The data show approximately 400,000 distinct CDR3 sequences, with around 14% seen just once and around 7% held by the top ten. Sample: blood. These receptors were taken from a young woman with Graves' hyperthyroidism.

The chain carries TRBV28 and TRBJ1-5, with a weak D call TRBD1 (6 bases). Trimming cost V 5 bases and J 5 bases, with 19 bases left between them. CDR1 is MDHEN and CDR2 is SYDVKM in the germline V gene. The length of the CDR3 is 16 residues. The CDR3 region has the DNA TGTGCCAGCAGTGGCGGGGGCTCCGCCTTTTATCAGCCCCAGCATTTT. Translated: CASSGGGSAFYQPQHF. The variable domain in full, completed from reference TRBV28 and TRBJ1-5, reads DVKVTQSSRYLVKRTGEKVFLECVQDMDHENMFWYRQDPGLGLRLIYFSYDVKMKEKGDIPEGYSVSREKKERFSLILESASTNQTSMYLCASSGGGSAFYQPQHFGDGTRLSIL.

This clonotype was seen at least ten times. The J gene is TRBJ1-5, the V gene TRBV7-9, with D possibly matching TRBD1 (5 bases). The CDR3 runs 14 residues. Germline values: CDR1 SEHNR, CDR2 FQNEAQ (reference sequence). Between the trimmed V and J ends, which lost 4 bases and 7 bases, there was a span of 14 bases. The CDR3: CASSSDMSSQPQHF. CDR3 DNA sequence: TGTGCCAGCAGCTCGGACATGTCTAGCCAGCCCCAGCATTTT.

The CDR3 region is CASSSTGEGTEAFF. The CDR3 DNA reads TGTGCCAGCAGCTCCACAGGGGAGGGCACTGAAGCTTTCTTT. The V gene is TRBV5-6, the J gene TRBJ1-1; TRBD1 matches at 7 bases. Trimming took 3 bases from V and 4 from J; bases not matched to a gene: 6. Germline lookup yields CDR1 SGHDT and CDR2 YYEEEE. The CDR3 has 14 residues.

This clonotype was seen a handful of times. The CDR3 bases are TGTGCCATCAGAACGGACATAACCTACAATGAGCAGTTCTTC. It encodes CAIRTDITYNEQFF. The chain uses TRBV10-3 and TRBJ2-1; D perhaps matches TRBD1 (5 bases). The germline V gene has CDR1 ENHRY and CDR2 SYGVKD. This CDR3 is 14 amino acids long. V lost 6 bases and J 2 bases, leaving 11 bases between the germline ends.

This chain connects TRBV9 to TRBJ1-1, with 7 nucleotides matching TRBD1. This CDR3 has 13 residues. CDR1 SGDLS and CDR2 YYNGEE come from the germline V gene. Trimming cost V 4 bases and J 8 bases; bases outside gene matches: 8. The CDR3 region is CASSPRGDREAFF. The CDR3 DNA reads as TGTGCCAGCAGCCCGAGGGGGGACAGAGAAGCTTTCTTT.

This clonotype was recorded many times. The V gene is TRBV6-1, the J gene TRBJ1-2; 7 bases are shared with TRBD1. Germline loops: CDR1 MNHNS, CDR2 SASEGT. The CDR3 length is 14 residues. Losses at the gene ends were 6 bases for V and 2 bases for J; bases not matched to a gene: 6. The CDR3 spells CASRNEGGNYGYTF. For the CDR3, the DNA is TGTGCCAGCAGGAACGAAGGGGGCAACTATGGCTACACCTTC.

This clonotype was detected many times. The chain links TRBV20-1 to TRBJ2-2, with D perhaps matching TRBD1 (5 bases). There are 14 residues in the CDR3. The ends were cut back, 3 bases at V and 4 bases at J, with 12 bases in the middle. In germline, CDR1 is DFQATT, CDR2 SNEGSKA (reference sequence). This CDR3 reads CSARSRGITGELFF. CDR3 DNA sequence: TGCAGTGCTAGGTCAAGGGGTATCACCGGGGAGCTGTTTTTT.

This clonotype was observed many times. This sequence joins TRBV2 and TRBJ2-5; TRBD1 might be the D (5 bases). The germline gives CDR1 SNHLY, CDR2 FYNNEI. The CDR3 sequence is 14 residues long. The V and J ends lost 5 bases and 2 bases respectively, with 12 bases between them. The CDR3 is CASSPDSLQETQYF. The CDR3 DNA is TGTGCCAGCAGTCCAGACAGCCTACAAGAGACCCAGTACTTC.

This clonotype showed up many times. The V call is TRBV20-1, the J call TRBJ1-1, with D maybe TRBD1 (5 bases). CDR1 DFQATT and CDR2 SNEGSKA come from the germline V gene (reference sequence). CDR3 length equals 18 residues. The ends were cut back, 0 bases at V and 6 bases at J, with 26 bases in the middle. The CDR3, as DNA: TGCAGTGCTAGAGATTATTCTGGCCGGGGGAAATCAAGGGCTGAAGCTTTCTTT. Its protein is CSARDYSGRGKSRAEAFF.

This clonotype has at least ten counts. The CDR3 coding sequence is TGTGCCAGCAGCCAAACTGGCCGCCCCTACACCTTC. Its translation is CASSQTGRPYTF. The chain has TRBV3-1 and TRBJ1-2; D gene ambiguous. V dropped 2 bases and J dropped 10 bases, with 11 bases sitting between them. Germline V gene sequence: CDR1 LGHDT, CDR2 YNNKEL (reference sequence). The CDR3 is made up of 12 amino acids.

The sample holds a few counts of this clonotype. CDR3: CASSFQGTQETQYF. The CDR3 region has the DNA TGTGCCAGCAGCTTCCAGGGAACCCAAGAGACCCAGTACTTC. This chain connects TRBV5-5 to TRBJ2-5, with D maybe TRBD1 (5 bases). V was cut by 2 bases and J by 1 base, with 9 bases left in between. The CDR3 runs to 14 residues. Germline V lookup: CDR1 SGHKS, CDR2 YYEKEE (reference sequence). Together with reference TRBV5-5 and TRBJ2-5, the CDR3 gives the full variable domain: DAGVTQSPTHLIKTRGQQVTLRCSPISGHKSVSWYQQVLGQGPQFIFQYYEKEERGRGNFPDRFSARQFPNYSSELNVNALLLGDSALYLCASSFQGTQETQYFGPGTRLLVL.

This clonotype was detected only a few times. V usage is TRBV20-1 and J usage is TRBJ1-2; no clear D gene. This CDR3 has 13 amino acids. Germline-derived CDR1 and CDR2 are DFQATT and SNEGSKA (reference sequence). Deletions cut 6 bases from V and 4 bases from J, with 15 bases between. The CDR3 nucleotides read TGCAGTGCGCGGACGGAAGTTTCCTATGGCTACACCTTC. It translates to CSARTEVSYGYTF.

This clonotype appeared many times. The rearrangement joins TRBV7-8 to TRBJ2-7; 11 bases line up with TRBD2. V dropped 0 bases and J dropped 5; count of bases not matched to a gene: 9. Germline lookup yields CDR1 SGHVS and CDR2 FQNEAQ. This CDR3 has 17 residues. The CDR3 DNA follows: TGTGCCAGCAGCTTAGCCTGGGGGGGTAGCGGGAGGGACGAGCAGTACTTC. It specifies CASSLAWGGSGRDEQYF.

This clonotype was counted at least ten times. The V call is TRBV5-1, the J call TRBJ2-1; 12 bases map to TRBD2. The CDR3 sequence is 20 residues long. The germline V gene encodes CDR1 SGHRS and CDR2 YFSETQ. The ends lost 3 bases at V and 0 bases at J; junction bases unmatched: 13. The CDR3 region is CASSYWTSGDHLSSYNEQFF. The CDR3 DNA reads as TGCGCCAGCAGCTACTGGACTAGCGGGGACCATCTGAGCTCCTACAATGAGCAGTTCTTC. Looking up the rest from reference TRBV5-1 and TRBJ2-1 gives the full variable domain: KAGVTQTPRYLIKTRGQQVTLSCSPISGHRSVSWYQQTPGQGLQFLFEYFSETQRNKGNFPGRFSGRQFSNSRSEMNVSTLELGDSALYLCASSYWTSGDHLSSYNEQFFGPGTRLTVL.

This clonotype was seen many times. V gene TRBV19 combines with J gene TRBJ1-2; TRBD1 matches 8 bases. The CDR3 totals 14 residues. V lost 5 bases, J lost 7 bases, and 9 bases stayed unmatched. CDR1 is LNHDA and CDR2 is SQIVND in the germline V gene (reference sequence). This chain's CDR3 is CASSAWTGQGGYTF. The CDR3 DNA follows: TGTGCCAGTAGTGCCTGGACAGGGCAGGGTGGCTACACCTTC.

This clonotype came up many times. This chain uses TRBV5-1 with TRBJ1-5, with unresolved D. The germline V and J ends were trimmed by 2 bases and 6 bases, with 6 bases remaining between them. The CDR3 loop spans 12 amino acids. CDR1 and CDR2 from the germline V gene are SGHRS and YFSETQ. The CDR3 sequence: CASSLEGQPQHF. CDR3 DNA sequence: TGCGCCAGCAGCTTAGAGGGTCAGCCCCAGCATTTT.

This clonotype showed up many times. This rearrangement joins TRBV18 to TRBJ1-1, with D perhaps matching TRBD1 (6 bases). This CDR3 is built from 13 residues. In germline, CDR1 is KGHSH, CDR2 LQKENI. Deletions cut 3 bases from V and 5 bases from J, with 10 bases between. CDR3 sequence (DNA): TGTGCCAGCTCACCGAGGGGGGCAACTGAAGCTTTCTTT. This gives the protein CASSPRGATEAFF.